The clone carrying this T cell receptor (beta chain) was detected ten times or more. The target antigen is unknown. TCRdb re-analysed the RT-PCR reads in MiXCR, keeping a single row per CDR3 protein. This sample has more than 150,000 distinct CDR3 sequences, with around 8.8% found just once. These data belong to a study of response to subunit inactivated influenza vaccine. CDR3 size: 14 residues. From germline, CDR1 is SGHTA and CDR2 FQGTGA. Trimming at V came to 6 bases and at J to 3 bases, leaving 4 bases not matched to a gene. Broader study findings: That few new T cells are recruited by each seasonal influenza vaccination was the authors' suggestion.

This receptor was identified in a man in his fifties or sixties who received an inactivated influenza vaccine. This material consisted of non-naive T cells sorted from PBMCs, taken on the day of vaccination. V usage is TRBV7-3 and J usage is TRBJ2-3; 9 nucleotides match TRBD2. CDR3: CASSSGSGTDTQYF. The CDR3 DNA is TGTGCCAGCAGTAGCGGGAGTGGAACAGATACGCAGTATTTT.